The 10 T cell receptor beta chains listed next were all sequenced from one sample in a study of blood T cells in healthy people across ages. With a J-beta primer mix and a sample-barcoded 5' primer, a second PCR ran about 7 to 12 cycles. TCRdb reanalysed the 5' RACE reads using MiXCR and keeps one entry per CDR3 protein. Of fewer than 1,200,000 distinct CDR3 sequences in the sample, 20% to 25% were seen once. The same data also went into a second study, on T cells of mothers and their children.

Sequencing was performed on blood. These receptors were obtained from a girl aged 2-15 years in good health.

This clonotype was observed a few times. V is TRBV7-2 and J is TRBJ2-2; no reliable D call. With 5 bases removed from V and 4 bases from J, the gap between germline ends came to 11 bases. The germline gives CDR1 SGHTA, CDR2 FQGNSA. The CDR3 is 14 amino acids. In nucleotides, the CDR3 is TGTGCCAGCAGCCCCTTTTCGATCACCGGGGAGCTGTTTTTT. The encoded protein is CASSPFSITGELFF.

The rearrangement links TRBV10-2 to TRBJ2-3, with 8 bases that match TRBD2. J lost 0 bases, V lost 6 bases, and 5 bases had no gene match. The length of the CDR3 is 15 residues. Germline CDR1 reads WSHSY; CDR2 reads SAAADI. The CDR3 DNA follows: TGCGCCAGCAGCAGATCTAGCGGGAGCACAGATACGCAGTATTTT. It is translated as CASSRSSGSTDTQYF.

V is TRBV7-9 and J is TRBJ1-1; tentative D call: TRBD1 (5 bases). This CDR3 spans 9 amino acids. The V gene lost 10 bases and the J gene lost 7 bases, with 7 bases spanning the gap. The germline CDR1 and CDR2 sequences are SEHNR and FQNEAQ (reference sequence). In DNA, the CDR3 is TGTGCCATCGGACATGAAGCTTTCTTT. Its protein is CAIGHEAFF.

This chain's CDR3 is CAISGTRGEQFF. CDR3 sequence (DNA): TGTGCCATCAGTGGGACTAGGGGTGAGCAGTTCTTC. The rearrangement links TRBV10-3 to TRBJ2-1; 7 nucleotides agree with TRBD2. The V segment lost 4 bases and the J segment 9 bases; nucleotides outside the gene matches: 3. Germline V lookup: CDR1 ENHRY, CDR2 SYGVKD. The CDR3 contains 12 residues.

CDR3: CASSSYDSSNTEAFF. In DNA, the CDR3 is TGTGCCAGCAGTTCATACGACAGTAGTAACACTGAAGCTTTCTTT. This rearrangement joins TRBV12-3 or TRBV12-4 to TRBJ1-1; D is perhaps TRBD1 (5 bases). V was cut by 4 bases and J by 2 bases, with 14 bases left in between. The CDR3 is made up of 15 amino acids.

This clonotype was seen a few times. The gene calls are TRBV4-1 and TRBJ2-1; weak D call: TRBD2 (5 bases). The J call may be mistaken, given a closer DNA end match to TRBJ2-7. This CDR3 has 14 amino acids. Per germline, CDR1 MGHRA and CDR2 YSYEKL. The CDR3 here is CASSQEILAGEQYF. CDR3 nucleotide sequence: TGCGCCAGCAGCCAAGAGATTCTAGCCGGCGAGCAGTACTTC.

The chain combines TRBV11-2 with TRBJ2-5; 12 positions agree with TRBD1. The CDR3 has 14 residues. Germline CDR1 and CDR2: SGHAT and FQNNGV. V shed 8 bases and J 0 bases; nucleotides not matched to a gene: 1. Written as DNA, the CDR3 is TGTGCCAGCGGGACAGGGGGCGACCAAGAGACCCAGTACTTC. This codes for CASGTGGDQETQYF.

The chain couples TRBV15 to TRBJ2-4; a weak D match, TRBD2 (6 bases). Trimming left V 8 bases short and J 9 bases short, with 20 bases between. In germline, CDR1 is LNHNV, CDR2 YYDKDF (reference sequence). This CDR3 has 14 residues. The DNA for the CDR3 is TGTGCCACCGGTGGTGTGGGGGGAAATATCATTCAGTACTTC. This encodes CATGGVGGNIIQYF.

This chain links TRBV21-1 with TRBJ1-2. TRBV21-1 is noted as a pseudogene. The CDR3 is 11 amino acids. CDR3 region: CASSNACGYTF. The CDR3 DNA follows: TGTGCCAGCAGCAACGCGTGTGGCTACACCTTC.

A few counts support this clonotype. The chain uses TRBV6-2 or TRBV6-3 and TRBJ2-1; no reliable D call. Trimming took 1 base from V and 8 from J, leaving 6 bases between them. CDR1 and CDR2 (germline): MNHEY, SVGEGT. The CDR3 has 12 amino acids. The CDR3 loop is CASSYWLYEQFF. The CDR3 nucleotides are TGTGCCAGCAGTTACTGGTTGTATGAGCAGTTCTTC.